A selection of T cell receptor beta chains follows, all from one sample in a study of shared clonotypes between healthy human individuals. Some clones are missing from TCRdb's copy, which holds only in-frame ones; the method was immunoSEQ multiplex PCR. The sample shows about 820,000 clones, more than 85% of them seen only once. Sequenced sample: naive CD8+ T cells sorted from blood. All receptors come from a man aged 25 to 40 in good health. The CDR3 runs from the conserved cysteine through the conserved F or W. Each record gives: V gene, J gene, CDR3 protein.

TRBV5-4	TRBJ1-1	CASSLVQGREAFF
TRBV7-8	TRBJ2-1	CASSLALGPSNEQFF
TRBV7-2	TRBJ2-3	CASSFTGGGSADTQYF
TRBV21-1	TRBJ2-1	CASNHPDWDFYNEQFF
TRBV27	TRBJ1-3	CASRAVFRMATSPVPIYF
TRBV5-4	TRBJ2-1	CASSLGGTVEFF
TRBV4-3	TRBJ2-7	CASSQETVGVGMDEQYF
TRBV29-1	TRBJ1-2	CSVEDRSIGYTF
TRBV6-5	TRBJ2-7	CASSYGAGGTYEQYF
TRBV7-9	TRBJ2-3	CASSPPRGGNTDTQYF
TRBV13	TRBJ1-1	CASSLVGGKNTEAFF
TRBV11-2	TRBJ2-3	CASSLTGTDTQYF
TRBV28	TRBJ2-1	CASSSSSSGSPFDNEQFF
TRBV27	TRBJ2-3	CASSLPGATDTQYF
TRBV7-6	TRBJ2-7	CASSLGEDGLGEQYF
TRBV7-9	TRBJ1-4	CASSPQKSNEKLFF
TRBV9	TRBJ2-7	CASSADGLAPYEQYF
TRBV7-9	TRBJ2-2	CASSDGRSGELFF
TRBV4-1	TRBJ2-1	CASSLRGRDSYNEQFF
TRBV27	TRBJ2-1	CASRLYNEQFF
TRBV2	TRBJ2-7	CASLGVSYEQYF